The clone carrying this TCR beta chain was counted a few times. Its antigen remains unidentified. This entry belongs to a study of T cell responses to AZD1222 COVID-19 vaccine. Study information: It was second doses at about 4 or about 12 weeks that were pooled. Study-level results: The reported proportion of spike-specific TCRs targeting unmutated variant regions was nearly half. Mapped onto spike, vaccine-associated CD4 TCRs spanned it and were dominant at 160-218 and 743-854.

This table comes from immunoSEQ multiplex PCR, and its TCRdb copy is limited to in-frame clones, with some not included. The sample lists around 150,000 clones, 92% occurring once. V lost 8 bases and J lost 3, with 8 bases in between. CDR3 length: 11 residues. Germline V gene data show CDR1 as DFQATT and CDR2 as SNEGSKA (reference sequence). The rearrangement links TRBV20-1 to TRBJ2-1; D remains ambiguous. The sequence was obtained from an adult in good health. Specimen: peripheral blood, collected on day 0 of AZD1222 vaccination. CDR3 amino acids: CSSDGYNEQFF. The DNA for the CDR3 is TGCAGTTCGGACGGCTACAATGAGCAGTTCTTC.